The entry below gives a single T cell receptor beta chain sequence along with its context. As yet, its antigen is unknown. The data were obtained in a study of OX40 agonist ivuxolimab in advanced cancers. Study-level findings and limits: The investigators did not determine what antigen specificity the expanded peripheral T cells had. The authors also found low normalized T-cell clonal expansion in some nonresponders.

Here immunoSEQ multiplex PCR was the method, and the copy in TCRdb shows in-frame clones only, minus some. Among under 95,000 clones, over 85% were seen once, and the ten largest hold 6.2%. The CDR3 consists of 13 residues. The germline V gene has CDR1 SGHNT and CDR2 YYREEE (reference sequence). V lost 0 bases and J 3 bases, leaving 7 bases between the germline ends. Sequences were derived from CD4+ or CD8+ T cells sorted from blood, sampled in a trial of the OX40 agonist ivuxolimab. The receptor's source is an adult with an advanced solid tumor such as melanoma, head and neck, liver or kidney cancer. J is TRBJ2-7 and V is TRBV5-4; perhaps TRBD1 as D (6 bases). CDR3: CASSLGQDYEQYF. CDR3 nucleotide sequence: TGTGCCAGCAGCTTGGGACAGGACTACGAGCAGTACTTC.